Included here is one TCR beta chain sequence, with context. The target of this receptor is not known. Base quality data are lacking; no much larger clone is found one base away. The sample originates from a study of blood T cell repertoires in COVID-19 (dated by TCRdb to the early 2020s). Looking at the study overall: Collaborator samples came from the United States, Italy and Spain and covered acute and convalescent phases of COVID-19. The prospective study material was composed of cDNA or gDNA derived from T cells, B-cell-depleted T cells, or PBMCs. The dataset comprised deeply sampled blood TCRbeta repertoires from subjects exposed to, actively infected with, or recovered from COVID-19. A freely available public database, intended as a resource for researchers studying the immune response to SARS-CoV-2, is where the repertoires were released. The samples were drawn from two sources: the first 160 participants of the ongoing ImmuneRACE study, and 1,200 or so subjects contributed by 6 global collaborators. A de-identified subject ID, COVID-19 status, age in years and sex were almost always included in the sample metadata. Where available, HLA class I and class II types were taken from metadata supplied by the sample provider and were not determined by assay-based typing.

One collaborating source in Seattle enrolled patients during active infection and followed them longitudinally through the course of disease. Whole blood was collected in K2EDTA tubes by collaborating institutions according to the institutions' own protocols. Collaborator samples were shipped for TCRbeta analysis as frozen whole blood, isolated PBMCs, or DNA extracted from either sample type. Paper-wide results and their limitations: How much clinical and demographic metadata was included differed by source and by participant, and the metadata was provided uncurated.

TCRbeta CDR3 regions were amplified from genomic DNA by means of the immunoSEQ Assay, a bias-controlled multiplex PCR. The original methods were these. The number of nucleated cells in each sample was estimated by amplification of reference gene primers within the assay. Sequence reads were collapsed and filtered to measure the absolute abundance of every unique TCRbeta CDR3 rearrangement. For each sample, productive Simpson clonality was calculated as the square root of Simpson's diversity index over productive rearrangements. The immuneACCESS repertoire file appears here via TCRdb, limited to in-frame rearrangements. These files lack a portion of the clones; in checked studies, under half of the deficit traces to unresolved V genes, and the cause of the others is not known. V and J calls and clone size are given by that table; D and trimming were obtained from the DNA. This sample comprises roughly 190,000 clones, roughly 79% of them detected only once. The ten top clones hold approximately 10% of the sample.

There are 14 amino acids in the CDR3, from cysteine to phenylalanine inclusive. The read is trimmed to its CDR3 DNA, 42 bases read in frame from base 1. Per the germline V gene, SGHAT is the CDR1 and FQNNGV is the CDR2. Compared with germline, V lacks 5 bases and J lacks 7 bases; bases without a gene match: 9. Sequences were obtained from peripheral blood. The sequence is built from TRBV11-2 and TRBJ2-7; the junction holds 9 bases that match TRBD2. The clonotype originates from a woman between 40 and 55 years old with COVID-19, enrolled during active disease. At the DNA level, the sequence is TGTGCCAGCAGCCGTATAGCGGGAGTCGGGGAGCAGTACTTC. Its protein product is CASSRIAGVGEQYF.